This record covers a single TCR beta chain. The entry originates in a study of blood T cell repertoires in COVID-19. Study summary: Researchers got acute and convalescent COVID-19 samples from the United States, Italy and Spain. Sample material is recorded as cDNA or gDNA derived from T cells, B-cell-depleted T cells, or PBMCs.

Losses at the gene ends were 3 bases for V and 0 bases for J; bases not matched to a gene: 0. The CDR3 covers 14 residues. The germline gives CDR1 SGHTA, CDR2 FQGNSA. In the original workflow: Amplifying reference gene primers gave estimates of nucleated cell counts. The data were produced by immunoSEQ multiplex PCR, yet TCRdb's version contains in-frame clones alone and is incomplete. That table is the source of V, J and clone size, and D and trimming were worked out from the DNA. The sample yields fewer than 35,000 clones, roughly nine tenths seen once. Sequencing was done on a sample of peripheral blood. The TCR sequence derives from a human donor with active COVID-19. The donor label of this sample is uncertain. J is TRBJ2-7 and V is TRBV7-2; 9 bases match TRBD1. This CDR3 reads CASSLTGGSYEQYF. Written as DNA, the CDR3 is TGTGCCAGCAGCTTGACAGGGGGCTCCTACGAGCAGTACTTC.